This is a list of T cell receptor beta chains from one sample in a study of T-cell memory formation after mild COVID-19. TCRdb used MiXCR to reprocess the 5' RACE reads, holding one entry per CDR3 protein. This table has 130,000 to 150,000 distinct CDR3 sequences, about a fifth appearing once. Sequencing was carried out using PBMCs or a T cell subset sorted from them (not recorded which). Source of these receptors: an adult woman who had mild COVID-19 (a few samples of this study predate the infection). Cell type and time point are not known. CDR3s include the opening cysteine and the closing phenylalanine or tryptophan. Fields, in order: J gene, D gene, clone size, V gene, CDR3 protein, CDR3 DNA. D genes are given only for firm matches. Clone size is stated in some rows and not others, as once, few, many or a class when expanded.

J gene: TRBJ2-1
D gene: TRBD2
clone size: many
V gene: TRBV11-3
CDR3 protein: CASSLALTSGRANEQFF
CDR3 DNA: TGTGCCAGCAGCTTAGCCCTGACTAGCGGGAGGGCCAATGAGCAGTTCTTC

J gene: TRBJ2-2
D gene: TRBD1
clone size: NA
V gene: TRBV9
CDR3 protein: CASSRDSLNTGELFF
CDR3 DNA: TGTGCCAGCAGCCGGGACAGCTTGAACACCGGGGAGCTGTTTTTT

J gene: TRBJ2-3
D gene: TRBD1
clone size: NA
V gene: TRBV12-3/TRBV12-4
CDR3 protein: CASTTGGKDTQYF
CDR3 DNA: TGTGCCAGCACTACAGGGGGCAAGGATACGCAGTATTTT

J gene: TRBJ1-5
D gene: TRBD1
clone size: NA
V gene: TRBV4-1
CDR3 protein: CASSPRRTGDNQPQHF
CDR3 DNA: TGCGCCAGCAGCCCTCGCAGGACAGGGGATAATCAGCCCCAGCATTTT

J gene: TRBJ2-2
D gene: TRBD1
clone size: NA
V gene: TRBV5-1
CDR3 protein: CASSYRTGGRGTGELFF
CDR3 DNA: TGCGCCAGCAGTTACAGGACAGGGGGCCGTGGCACCGGGGAGCTGTTTTTT

J gene: TRBJ2-5
D gene: TRBD1
clone size: once
V gene: TRBV19
CDR3 protein: CASSAWDRGYQETQYF
CDR3 DNA: TGTGCCAGTAGTGCCTGGGACAGGGGATACCAAGAGACCCAGTACTTC

J gene: TRBJ2-7
D gene: TRBD2
clone size: many
V gene: TRBV20-1
CDR3 protein: CSARASPGGGRSYEQYF
CDR3 DNA: TGCAGTGCTAGAGCTTCCCCCGGGGGGGGGCGATCCTACGAGCAGTACTTC

J gene: TRBJ2-5
D gene: NA
clone size: many
V gene: TRBV9
CDR3 protein: CASSQGREETQYF
CDR3 DNA: TGTGCCAGCAGCCAGGGCAGGGAAGAGACCCAGTACTTC

J gene: TRBJ2-1
D gene: TRBD2
clone size: few
V gene: TRBV7-2
CDR3 protein: CASSLVGTSGSLSYNEQFF
CDR3 DNA: TGTGCCAGCAGCTTAGTAGGGACTAGCGGGTCACTCTCCTACAATGAGCAGTTCTTC

J gene: TRBJ2-1
D gene: NA
clone size: few
V gene: TRBV29-1
CDR3 protein: CSVLSPTGTKFF
CDR3 DNA: TGCAGCGTCCTGAGCCCGACAGGGACTAAGTTCTTC

J gene: TRBJ2-4
D gene: NA
clone size: few
V gene: TRBV20-1
CDR3 protein: CSARDGKVVRGDIQYF
CDR3 DNA: TGCAGTGCTAGAGATGGGAAGGTGGTAAGAGGGGACATTCAGTACTTC

J gene: TRBJ2-2
D gene: NA
clone size: NA
V gene: TRBV24-1
CDR3 protein: CATSDTGASNTGELFF
CDR3 DNA: TGTGCCACCAGTGATACGGGGGCCTCGAACACCGGGGAGCTGTTTTTT

J gene: TRBJ2-1
D gene: NA
clone size: NA
V gene: TRBV7-9
CDR3 protein: CASSLALVGNEQFF
CDR3 DNA: TGTGCCAGCAGCTTAGCCCTCGTGGGGAATGAGCAGTTCTTC

J gene: TRBJ2-1
D gene: NA
clone size: few
V gene: TRBV11-2
CDR3 protein: CASSILGSRNEQFF
CDR3 DNA: TGTGCCAGCAGCATCTTGGGTTCCAGAAATGAGCAGTTCTTC

J gene: TRBJ2-3
D gene: TRBD2
clone size: few
V gene: TRBV5-1
CDR3 protein: CASSLPGTSGSTDTQYF
CDR3 DNA: TGCGCCAGCAGCTTGCCAGGGACTAGCGGAAGCACAGATACGCAGTATTTT

J gene: TRBJ2-7
D gene: NA
clone size: NA
V gene: TRBV30
CDR3 protein: CAWKKILLGSYEQYF
CDR3 DNA: TGTGCCTGGAAGAAAATTCTCCTCGGCTCCTACGAGCAGTACTTC

J gene: TRBJ1-1
D gene: NA
clone size: many
V gene: TRBV11-2
CDR3 protein: CASSLKGMNTEAFF
CDR3 DNA: TGTGCCAGCAGCTTAAAGGGAATGAACACTGAAGCTTTCTTT

J gene: TRBJ2-5
D gene: NA
clone size: many
V gene: TRBV7-8
CDR3 protein: CASSPPREETQYF
CDR3 DNA: TGTGCCAGCAGCCCACCGAGAGAGGAGACCCAGTACTTC

J gene: TRBJ2-3
D gene: NA
clone size: few
V gene: TRBV6-2/TRBV6-3
CDR3 protein: CASSQLDTQYF
CDR3 DNA: TGTGCCAGCAGTCAACTAGATACGCAGTATTTT

J gene: TRBJ2-3
D gene: NA
clone size: few
V gene: TRBV7-6
CDR3 protein: CASSWGTADTQYF
CDR3 DNA: TGTGCCAGCAGCTGGGGAACAGCAGATACGCAGTATTTT

J gene: TRBJ1-1
D gene: NA
clone size: few
V gene: TRBV7-9
CDR3 protein: CASSLTGAEAFF
CDR3 DNA: TGTGCCAGCAGCCTGACAGGTGCTGAAGCTTTCTTT

J gene: TRBJ1-6
D gene: NA
clone size: NA
V gene: TRBV20-1
CDR3 protein: CSAQRARGSPLHF
CDR3 DNA: TGCAGTGCCCAACGGGCGCGCGGTTCACCCCTCCACTTT

J gene: TRBJ2-7
D gene: TRBD1
clone size: few
V gene: TRBV5-1
CDR3 protein: CASSAGTGISYEQYF
CDR3 DNA: TGCGCCAGCAGCGCTGGGACAGGGATCTCCTACGAGCAGTACTTC

J gene: TRBJ2-7
D gene: NA
clone size: NA
V gene: TRBV18
CDR3 protein: CASSPARTDYEQYF
CDR3 DNA: TGTGCCAGCTCACCTGCCCGAACAGACTACGAGCAGTACTTC

J gene: TRBJ1-1
D gene: TRBD1
clone size: NA
V gene: TRBV30
CDR3 protein: CAAGRNRGDTEAFF
CDR3 DNA: TGTGCTGCCGGAAGGAACAGGGGGGACACTGAAGCTTTCTTT

J gene: TRBJ2-7
D gene: NA
clone size: NA
V gene: TRBV4-1
CDR3 protein: CASSQASGQTYEQYF
CDR3 DNA: TGCGCCAGCAGCCAGGCCAGCGGGCAAACCTACGAGCAGTACTTC

J gene: TRBJ1-1
D gene: TRBD1
clone size: NA
V gene: TRBV5-1
CDR3 protein: CASSARQGGSNTEAFF
CDR3 DNA: TGCGCCAGCAGCGCAAGACAGGGAGGATCGAACACTGAAGCTTTCTTT

J gene: TRBJ2-2
D gene: TRBD1
clone size: few
V gene: TRBV7-8
CDR3 protein: CASSPRPGQGVGLLARNTGELFF
CDR3 DNA: TGTGCCAGCAGCCCCCGACCGGGACAGGGGGTCGGGCTCCTAGCGAGGAACACCGGGGAGCTGTTTTTT

J gene: TRBJ1-1
D gene: NA
clone size: NA
V gene: TRBV7-9
CDR3 protein: CASTRDTLNTEAFF
CDR3 DNA: TGTGCCAGCACAAGGGACACCCTGAACACTGAAGCTTTCTTT

J gene: TRBJ2-1
D gene: NA
clone size: NA
V gene: TRBV24-1
CDR3 protein: CATSETGGVGLNEQFF
CDR3 DNA: TGTGCCACCAGTGAGACCGGGGGAGTCGGGCTAAATGAGCAGTTCTTC

J gene: TRBJ2-5
D gene: TRBD1
clone size: NA
V gene: TRBV5-1
CDR3 protein: CASSLGGQGQETQYF
CDR3 DNA: TGCGCCAGCAGCTTGGGGGGACAGGGGCAAGAGACCCAGTACTTC

J gene: TRBJ2-7
D gene: TRBD1
clone size: many
V gene: TRBV4-2
CDR3 protein: CASSQDGGQASYEQYF
CDR3 DNA: TGTGCCAGCAGCCAAGATGGGGGACAGGCCTCCTACGAGCAGTACTTC

J gene: TRBJ1-2
D gene: NA
clone size: few
V gene: TRBV20-1
CDR3 protein: CSARDAGGGYTF
CDR3 DNA: TGCAGTGCTAGAGACGCGGGAGGAGGCTACACCTTC

J gene: TRBJ1-5
D gene: NA
clone size: few
V gene: TRBV6-1
CDR3 protein: CASSGQYSNQPQHF
CDR3 DNA: TGTGCCAGCAGTGGACAGTATAGCAATCAGCCCCAGCATTTT

J gene: TRBJ2-1
D gene: TRBD2
clone size: few
V gene: TRBV7-2
CDR3 protein: CASSLQLAGALNEQFF
CDR3 DNA: TGTGCCAGCAGCTTACAACTAGCGGGAGCACTCAATGAGCAGTTCTTC

J gene: TRBJ2-1
D gene: TRBD2
clone size: NA
V gene: TRBV7-9
CDR3 protein: CASSFSGGEAYNEQFF
CDR3 DNA: TGTGCCAGCAGCTTTAGCGGGGGGGAGGCCTACAATGAGCAGTTCTTC

J gene: TRBJ2-7
D gene: NA
clone size: few
V gene: TRBV7-9
CDR3 protein: CASSLGTTVSYEQYF
CDR3 DNA: TGTGCCAGCAGCTTAGGCACCACGGTATCCTACGAGCAGTACTTC

J gene: TRBJ2-7
D gene: NA
clone size: NA
V gene: TRBV28
CDR3 protein: CASSIDITVYEQYF
CDR3 DNA: TGTGCCAGCAGTATTGACATTACGGTCTACGAGCAGTACTTC

J gene: TRBJ1-1
D gene: TRBD1
clone size: NA
V gene: TRBV4-1
CDR3 protein: CASSQDAPARGKTEAFF
CDR3 DNA: TGCGCCAGCAGCCAAGATGCCCCGGCCAGGGGGAAGACTGAAGCTTTCTTT

J gene: TRBJ1-4
D gene: NA
clone size: NA
V gene: TRBV20-1
CDR3 protein: CSVGKGEKLFF
CDR3 DNA: TGCAGTGTGGGAAAGGGCGAAAAACTGTTTTTT

J gene: TRBJ2-7
D gene: TRBD1
clone size: few
V gene: TRBV4-1
CDR3 protein: CASSWDRAAYEQYF
CDR3 DNA: TGCGCCAGCAGCTGGGACAGGGCTGCCTACGAGCAGTACTTC

J gene: TRBJ2-7
D gene: NA
clone size: NA
V gene: TRBV6-6
CDR3 protein: CASSLVDYEQYF
CDR3 DNA: TGTGCCAGCAGCCTAGTAGACTACGAGCAGTACTTC

J gene: TRBJ2-1
D gene: TRBD2
clone size: NA
V gene: TRBV20-1
CDR3 protein: CSATTTSGRGNEQFF
CDR3 DNA: TGCAGTGCTACCACCACTAGCGGGAGGGGGAATGAGCAGTTCTTC

J gene: TRBJ2-5
D gene: TRBD2
clone size: few
V gene: TRBV12-5
CDR3 protein: CASGRGTSGKQETQYF
CDR3 DNA: TGTGCTAGTGGCCGAGGGACTAGCGGGAAACAAGAGACCCAGTACTTC

J gene: TRBJ2-7
D gene: TRBD2
clone size: NA
V gene: TRBV19
CDR3 protein: CASSSGLADEQYF
CDR3 DNA: TGTGCCAGTAGTAGCGGACTAGCTGACGAGCAGTACTTC

J gene: TRBJ1-6
D gene: NA
clone size: few
V gene: TRBV20-1
CDR3 protein: CSARDDPNSPLHF
CDR3 DNA: TGCAGTGCTAGAGATGACCCTAATTCACCCCTCCACTTT

J gene: TRBJ2-1
D gene: TRBD2
clone size: many
V gene: TRBV30
CDR3 protein: CAWSVYPSGRDEQFF
CDR3 DNA: TGTGCCTGGAGTGTATATCCTAGCGGGAGGGATGAGCAGTTCTTC

J gene: TRBJ2-7
D gene: NA
clone size: few
V gene: TRBV5-6
CDR3 protein: CASSSLSATYEQYF
CDR3 DNA: TGTGCCAGCAGCTCCCTCAGCGCCACCTACGAGCAGTACTTC

J gene: TRBJ2-3
D gene: TRBD2
clone size: NA
V gene: TRBV12-3/TRBV12-4
CDR3 protein: CASSLSRARTSGETDTQYF
CDR3 DNA: TGTGCCAGCAGTTTATCCCGGGCCCGGACTAGCGGGGAAACAGATACGCAGTATTTT

J gene: TRBJ1-2
D gene: NA
clone size: NA
V gene: TRBV7-8
CDR3 protein: CASSFGGSYGYTF
CDR3 DNA: TGTGCCAGCAGCTTTGGCGGGTCTTATGGCTACACCTTC

J gene: TRBJ2-1
D gene: NA
clone size: NA
V gene: TRBV5-1
CDR3 protein: CASSLSLSGDSEQFF
CDR3 DNA: TGCGCCAGCAGCTTGTCACTCAGCGGGGACAGTGAGCAGTTCTTC

J gene: TRBJ1-1
D gene: TRBD1
clone size: NA
V gene: TRBV18
CDR3 protein: CASSPGQTGEAFF
CDR3 DNA: TGTGCCAGCTCACCCGGCCAGACAGGGGAAGCTTTCTTT

J gene: TRBJ2-7
D gene: TRBD1
clone size: few
V gene: TRBV5-1
CDR3 protein: CASSPTGTGAREQYF
CDR3 DNA: TGCGCCAGCAGCCCCACCGGGACAGGGGCTCGCGAGCAGTACTTC

J gene: TRBJ2-7
D gene: TRBD1
clone size: few
V gene: TRBV12-3/TRBV12-4
CDR3 protein: CASSFPGGEQYF
CDR3 DNA: TGTGCCAGCAGTTTCCCAGGGGGCGAGCAGTACTTC

J gene: TRBJ2-7
D gene: NA
clone size: few
V gene: TRBV12-3/TRBV12-4
CDR3 protein: CASSLGGDFYEQYF
CDR3 DNA: TGTGCCAGCTCCCTAGGCGGGGACTTTTACGAGCAGTACTTC

J gene: TRBJ1-5
D gene: NA
clone size: NA
V gene: TRBV30
CDR3 protein: CAWSRAGNQPQHF
CDR3 DNA: TGTGCCTGGAGTAGGGCAGGTAATCAGCCCCAGCATTTT

J gene: TRBJ1-1
D gene: NA
clone size: few
V gene: TRBV6-1
CDR3 protein: CASSEQWDTEAFF
CDR3 DNA: TGTGCCAGCAGTGAGCAATGGGACACTGAAGCTTTCTTT

J gene: TRBJ1-1
D gene: TRBD1
clone size: NA
V gene: TRBV7-8
CDR3 protein: CASSLMPGQGTTEAFF
CDR3 DNA: TGTGCCAGCAGCTTAATGCCGGGACAGGGGACCACTGAAGCTTTCTTT

J gene: TRBJ1-2
D gene: NA
clone size: NA
V gene: TRBV20-1
CDR3 protein: CSASGTSGPYGYTF
CDR3 DNA: TGCAGTGCGAGCGGGACATCGGGACCCTATGGCTACACCTTC